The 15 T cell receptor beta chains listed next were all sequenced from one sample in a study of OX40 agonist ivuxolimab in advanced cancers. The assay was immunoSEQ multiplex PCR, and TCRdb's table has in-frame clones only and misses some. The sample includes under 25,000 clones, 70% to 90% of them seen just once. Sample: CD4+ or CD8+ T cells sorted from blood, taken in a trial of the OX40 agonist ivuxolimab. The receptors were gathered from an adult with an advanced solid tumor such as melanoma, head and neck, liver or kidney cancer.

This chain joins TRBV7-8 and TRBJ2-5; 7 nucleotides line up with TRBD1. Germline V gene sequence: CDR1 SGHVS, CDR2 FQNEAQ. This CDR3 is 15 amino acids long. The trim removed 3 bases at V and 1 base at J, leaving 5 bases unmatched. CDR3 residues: CASSFGQALQETQYF. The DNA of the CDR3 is TGTGCCAGCAGCTTCGGACAGGCCCTCCAAGAGACCCAGTACTTC.

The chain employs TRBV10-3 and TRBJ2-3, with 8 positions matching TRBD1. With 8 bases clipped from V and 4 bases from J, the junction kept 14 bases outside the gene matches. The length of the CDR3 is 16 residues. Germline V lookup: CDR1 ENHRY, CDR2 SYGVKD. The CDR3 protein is CAILAQGASEADTQYF. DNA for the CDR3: TGTGCCATCTTGGCGCAGGGGGCGAGTGAGGCAGATACGCAGTATTTT.

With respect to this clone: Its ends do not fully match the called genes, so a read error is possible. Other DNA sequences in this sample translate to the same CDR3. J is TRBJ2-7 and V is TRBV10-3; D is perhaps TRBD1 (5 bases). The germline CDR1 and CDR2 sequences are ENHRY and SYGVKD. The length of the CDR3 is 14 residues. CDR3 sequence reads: CAISVSVQGYEQYF. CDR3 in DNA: TGTGCCATCAGTGTATCGGTGCAGGGTTACGAGCAGTATTTC.

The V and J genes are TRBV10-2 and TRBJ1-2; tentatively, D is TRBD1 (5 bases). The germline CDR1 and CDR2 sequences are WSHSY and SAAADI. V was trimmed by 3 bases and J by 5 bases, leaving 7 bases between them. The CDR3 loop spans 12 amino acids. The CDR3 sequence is CASSEGVYGYTF. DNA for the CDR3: TGCGCCAGCAGTGAAGGGGTTTATGGCTACACCTTC.

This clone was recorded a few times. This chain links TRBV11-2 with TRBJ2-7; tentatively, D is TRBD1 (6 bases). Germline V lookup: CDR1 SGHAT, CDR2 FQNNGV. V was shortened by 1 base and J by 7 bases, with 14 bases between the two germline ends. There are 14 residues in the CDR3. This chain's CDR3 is CASSLGQGPNEQYF. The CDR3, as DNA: TGTGCCAGCAGCTTAGGGCAGGGGCCGAATGAGCAGTACTTC.

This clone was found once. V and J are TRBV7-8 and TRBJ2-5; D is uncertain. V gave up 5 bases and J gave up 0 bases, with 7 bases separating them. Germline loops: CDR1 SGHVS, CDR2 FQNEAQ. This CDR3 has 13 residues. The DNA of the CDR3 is TGTGCCAGCAGCAACTACCACCAAGAGACCCAGTACTTC. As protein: CASSNYHQETQYF. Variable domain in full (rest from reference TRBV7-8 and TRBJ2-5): GAGVSQSPRYKVAKRGQDVALRCDPISGHVSLFWYQQALGQGPEFLTYFQNEAQLDKSGLPSDRFFAERPEGSVSTLKIQRTQQEDSAVYLCASSNYHQETQYFGPGTRLLVL.

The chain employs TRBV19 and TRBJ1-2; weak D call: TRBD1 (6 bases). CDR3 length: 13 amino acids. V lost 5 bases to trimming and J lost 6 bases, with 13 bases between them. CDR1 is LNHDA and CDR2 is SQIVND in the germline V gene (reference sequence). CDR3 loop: CASSGGFLDGYTF. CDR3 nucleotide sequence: TGTGCCAGTAGTGGGGGCTTCTTGGATGGCTACACCTTC.

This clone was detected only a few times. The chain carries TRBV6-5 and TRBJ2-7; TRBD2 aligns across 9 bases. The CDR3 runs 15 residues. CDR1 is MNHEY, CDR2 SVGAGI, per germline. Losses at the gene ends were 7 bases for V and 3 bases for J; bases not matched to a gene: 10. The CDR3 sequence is CASKEGASGDYEQYF. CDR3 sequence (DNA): TGTGCCAGCAAGGAGGGGGCTAGCGGGGACTACGAGCAGTACTTC.

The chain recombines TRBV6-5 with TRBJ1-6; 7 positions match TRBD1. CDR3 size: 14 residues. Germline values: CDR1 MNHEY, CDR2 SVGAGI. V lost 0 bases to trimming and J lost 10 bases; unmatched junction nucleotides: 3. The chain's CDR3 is CASSYSRGGSPLHF. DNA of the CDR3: TGTGCCAGCAGTTACTCCAGGGGGGGATCACCCCTCCACTTT.

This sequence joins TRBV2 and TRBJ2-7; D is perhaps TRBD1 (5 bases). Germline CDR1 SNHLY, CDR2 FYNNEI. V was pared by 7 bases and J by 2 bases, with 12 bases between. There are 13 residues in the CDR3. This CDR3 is CASKQGWAYEQYF. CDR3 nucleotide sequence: TGTGCCAGCAAGCAGGGATGGGCCTACGAGCAGTACTTC.

The CDR3 coding sequence is TGTGCCAGTAACATACAGGGTACGGAAAATTCACCCCTCCACTTT. The encoded protein is CASNIQGTENSPLHF. The chain links TRBV19 to TRBJ1-6, with D possibly matching TRBD1 (6 bases). This CDR3 region has 15 residues. Germline loops: CDR1 LNHDA, CDR2 SQIVND (reference sequence). The V end was cut by 7 bases, the J end by 7 bases, with 17 bases between.

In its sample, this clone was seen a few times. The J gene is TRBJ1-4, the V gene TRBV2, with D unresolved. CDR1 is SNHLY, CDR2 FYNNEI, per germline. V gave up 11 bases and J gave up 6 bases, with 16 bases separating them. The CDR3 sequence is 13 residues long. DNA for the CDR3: TGTGCCTGGGAGGGAGGTCCTGATGAAAAACTGTTTTTT. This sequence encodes CAWEGGPDEKLFF. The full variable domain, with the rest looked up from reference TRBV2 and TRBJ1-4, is EPEVTQTPSHQVTQMGQEVILRCVPISNHLYFYWYRQILGQKVEFLVSFYNNEISEKSEIFDDQFSVERPDGSNFTLKIRSTKLEDSAMYFCAWEGGPDEKLFFGSGTQLSVL.

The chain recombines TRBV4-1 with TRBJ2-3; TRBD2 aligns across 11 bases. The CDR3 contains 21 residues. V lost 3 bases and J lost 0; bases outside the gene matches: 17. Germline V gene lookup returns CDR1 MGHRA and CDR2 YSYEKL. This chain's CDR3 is CASSHPGATSGEFTSTDTQYF. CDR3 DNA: TGCGCCAGCAGCCACCCTGGGGCGACTAGCGGGGAATTTACTAGCACAGATACGCAGTATTTT.

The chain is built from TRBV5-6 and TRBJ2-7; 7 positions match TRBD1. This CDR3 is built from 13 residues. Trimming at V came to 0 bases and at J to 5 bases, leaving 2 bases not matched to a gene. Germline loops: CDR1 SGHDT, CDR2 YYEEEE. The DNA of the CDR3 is TGTGCCAGCAGCTTGGGGCAGGGGGACGAGCAGTACTTC. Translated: CASSLGQGDEQYF.

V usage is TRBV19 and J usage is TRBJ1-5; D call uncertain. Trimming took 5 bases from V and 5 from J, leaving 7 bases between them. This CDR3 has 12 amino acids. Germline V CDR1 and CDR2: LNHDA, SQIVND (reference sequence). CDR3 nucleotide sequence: TGTGCCAGTAGTTTAGGCTATCAGCCCCAGCATTTT. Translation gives CASSLGYQPQHF.